This TCR beta chain was recorded in a study of blood T cell repertoires in COVID-19. Across the study: The cDNA or gDNA used as material had been derived from T cells, B-cell-depleted T cells, or PBMCs.

Seattle participants joined during active infection and were tracked over time. The table came from immunoSEQ multiplex PCR; TCRdb's copy has only in-frame clones and leaves some out. The data contain tens of thousands of clones, 85% to 90% of them singletons. Per germline, CDR1 MNHEY and CDR2 SMNVEV (reference sequence). The V end was cut by 2 bases, the J end by 7 bases, with 9 bases between. CDR3 length: 13 residues. This clonotype was obtained from an older woman with COVID-19, enrolled during active disease. Material for sequencing was peripheral blood. This sequence joins TRBV27 and TRBJ2-1; D is possibly TRBD2 (5 bases). Here the CDR3 DNA reads TGTGCCAGCAGTTTAGGTACGGGAAATGAGCAGTTCTTC. As protein: CASSLGTGNEQFF.